These 29 T cell receptor beta chains came from one sample sequenced in a study of cytomegalovirus exposure and HLA in healthy donors. Amplification used 60 Vbeta primers and 13 Jbeta primers. Assay used: immunoSEQ multiplex PCR; TCRdb lists only in-frame clones, some missing. Found here are about 90,000 clones, roughly 79% of them singletons; the top ten hold 0.55% to 0.65%. Material: PBMCs. These receptor sequences come from a man under 40 in good health and CMV-seronegative.

This clone was seen once. The chain combines TRBV7-2 with TRBJ1-1; 10 bases agree with TRBD1. V shed 3 bases, J shed 1 base, and the junction held 5 bases outside the gene matches. The CDR3 extends over 16 amino acids. From germline, CDR1 is SGHTA and CDR2 FQGNSA. The CDR3 protein is CASSFDRGRGNTEAFF. The CDR3 region has the DNA TGTGCCAGCAGCTTCGACAGGGGGCGCGGGAACACTGAAGCTTTCTTT.

This clone appeared a few times. The chain recombines TRBV21-1 with TRBJ1-1; the table gives TRBD1 as D, unverified against the DNA. TRBV21-1 is classified as a pseudogene. The length of the CDR3 is 19 residues. This CDR3 reads CASSSNPQGAGLWGLRAFF. The CDR3 coding sequence is TGTGCCAGCAGCTCTAATCCCCAGGGGGCGGGTTTGTGGGGCCTGAGAGCTTTCTTT.

This clone was found a few times. The chain is built from TRBV15 and TRBJ2-2; TRBD2 might be the D (6 bases). This CDR3 contains 15 residues. The V end lost 1 base, the J end lost 5 bases, and 11 bases lay between the germline ends. Germline assignment: CDR1 LNHNV and CDR2 YYDKDF (reference sequence). The CDR3 region has the DNA TGTGCCACCAGCAGAGTAGGCGGGGAAACCGGGGAGCTGTTTTTT. It codes for CATSRVGGETGELFF.

V usage is TRBV4-1 and J usage is TRBJ2-2; tentative D call: TRBD1 (6 bases). Trimming cost V 2 bases and J 1 base, with 14 bases left between them. Germline CDR1 is MGHRA and CDR2 is YSYEKL. The CDR3 totals 17 residues. The CDR3 sequence is CASSQRSARGNTGELFF. In nucleotides, the CDR3 is TGCGCCAGCAGCCAACGCTCGGCCAGGGGGAACACCGGGGAGCTGTTTTTT.

This clone has only a few counts. This sequence joins TRBV4-1 and TRBJ2-5; 9 bases are shared with TRBD2. Per germline, CDR1 MGHRA and CDR2 YSYEKL. CDR3 length: 15 residues. V trimming: 4 bases; J trimming: 5 bases; junction bases outside the gene matches: 8. This CDR3 is CASSRGLALGETQYF. In DNA, the CDR3 is TGCGCCAGCAGCCGCGGACTAGCGCTAGGGGAGACCCAGTACTTC.

This rearrangement joins TRBV7-9 to TRBJ2-5; D possibly corresponds to TRBD2 (5 bases). Trimming pared 5 bases from V and 0 bases from J, leaving 13 bases between. This CDR3 spans 15 amino acids. The germline gives CDR1 SEHNR, CDR2 FQNEAQ (reference sequence). This CDR3 reads CASSPWRAYQETQYF. CDR3 DNA: TGTGCCAGCAGCCCATGGCGGGCGTACCAAGAGACCCAGTACTTC.

The gene calls are TRBV2 and TRBJ2-1; 12 bases agree with TRBD2. The germline V gene encodes CDR1 SNHLY and CDR2 FYNNEI. This CDR3 has 16 amino acids. V lost 6 bases to trimming and J lost 4 bases; unmatched junction nucleotides: 7. The CDR3 coding sequence is TGTGCCAGCAGGATCGGACTAGCGGGACCGTACAATGAGCAGTTCTTC. As protein: CASRIGLAGPYNEQFF.

The chain joins TRBV5-8 to TRBJ1-2; 7 bases are a match to TRBD1. Unmatched junction bases numbered 7, after V lost 2 bases and J lost 6 bases. The CDR3 runs 14 residues. Per germline, CDR1 SGHTS and CDR2 YDEGEE. This chain's CDR3 is CASSFDEGADGYTF. The CDR3, as DNA: TGTGCCAGCAGCTTTGATGAGGGGGCGGATGGCTACACCTTC.

The CDR3 bases are TGTGCCATCACCCGGGATCTTGGCACAGATACGCAGTATTTT. This encodes CAITRDLGTDTQYF. This sequence joins TRBV10-3 and TRBJ2-3, with a tentative D call TRBD2 (5 bases). CDR1 and CDR2 (germline): ENHRY, SYGVKD. Trimming removed 7 bases from V and 1 base from J, with 12 bases in between. CDR3 length: 14 residues.

This clone was found a few times. This chain links TRBV5-1 with TRBJ2-2; 12 nucleotides match TRBD2. The CDR3 spans 16 residues. V lost 2 bases, J lost 4 bases, and 3 bases stayed unmatched. Germline loops: CDR1 SGHRS, CDR2 YFSETQ. CDR3 amino acids: CASSFTSGRRTGELFF. CDR3 nucleotides: TGCGCCAGCAGCTTTACTAGCGGGAGGCGCACCGGGGAGCTGTTTTTT.

The V call is TRBV27, the J call TRBJ2-3; D might be TRBD1 (6 bases). Trimming pared 4 bases from V and 3 bases from J, leaving 26 bases between. This CDR3 is built from 19 residues. CDR1 MNHEY and CDR2 SMNVEV come from the germline V gene (reference sequence). The CDR3 sequence: CASSYYPTTGPLWTDTQYF. As DNA, the CDR3 is TGTGCCAGCAGTTACTACCCGACGACAGGCCCACTTTGGACAGATACGCAGTATTTT.

This clone was detected only a few times. The rearrangement links TRBV6-5 to TRBJ1-1; possibly TRBD1 for D (5 bases). This CDR3 is built from 13 residues. Germline CDR1 reads MNHEY; CDR2 reads SVGAGI. V gave up 5 bases and J gave up 3 bases, with 10 bases separating them. This CDR3 reads CASSAPGDTEAFF. CDR3 nucleotides: TGTGCCAGCAGTGCGCCGGGGGACACTGAAGCTTTCTTT.

The chain joins TRBV7-3 to TRBJ2-1; TRBD1 matches 7 bases. The germline V gene encodes CDR1 SGHTA and CDR2 FQGTGA. J was trimmed by 5 bases and V by 5 bases; bases with no gene match: 3. This CDR3 comprises 13 residues. CDR3 nucleotide sequence: TGTGCCAGCAGCCGGGACAGCCACAATGAGCAGTTCTTC. It encodes CASSRDSHNEQFF.

The genes are TRBV6-5 and TRBJ2-1; 12 bases align to TRBD2. Germline V gene lookup returns CDR1 MNHEY and CDR2 SVGAGI. V lost 5 bases to trimming and J lost 3 bases; unmatched junction nucleotides: 2. The CDR3 runs to 15 residues. The DNA for the CDR3 is TGTGCCAGCAGTCGACTAGCGGGGGACTACAATGAGCAGTTCTTC. This gives the protein CASSRLAGDYNEQFF.

The chain is built from TRBV9 and TRBJ2-7; tentative D call: TRBD2 (6 bases). The V end lost 0 bases, the J end lost 5 bases, and 12 bases lay between the germline ends. The CDR3 covers 14 residues. The germline CDR1 and CDR2 sequences are SGDLS and YYNGEE. CDR3 nucleotides: TGTGCCAGCAGCGTAGGACACCGGAGGGACGAGCAGTACTTC. Its translation: CASSVGHRRDEQYF.

The rearrangement uses TRBV27 and TRBJ1-5; weak D call: TRBD1 (6 bases). The CDR3 is 13 residues long. Trimming shortened V by 8 bases and J by 5 bases, and 13 bases separated the two germline ends. Looked up from germline, CDR1 is MNHEY and CDR2 is SMNVEV (reference sequence). For the CDR3, the DNA is TGTGCCAGCTCTCAGGGGCCCTATCAGCCCCAGCATTTT. This translates into CASSQGPYQPQHF.

The chain is built from TRBV2 and TRBJ2-5, with D unresolved. The CDR3 totals 10 residues. Trimming took 6 bases from V and 5 from J, leaving 4 bases between them. CDR1 and CDR2 from the germline V gene are SNHLY and FYNNEI. The CDR3 bases are TGTGCCAGCAGGCGGGAGACCCAGTACTTC. This sequence encodes CASRRETQYF.

The chain is built from TRBV2 and TRBJ2-1, with 8 positions matching TRBD2. The CDR3 is made up of 15 amino acids. The V gene's germline CDR1 is SNHLY and CDR2 FYNNEI. Trimming cost V 3 bases and J 10 bases; bases outside gene matches: 11. CDR3 residues: CASSESGRGVREQFF. The CDR3 region has the DNA TGTGCCAGCAGTGAGAGCGGGAGAGGAGTTCGGGAGCAGTTCTTC.

This chain links TRBV7-2 with TRBJ1-3; 11 nucleotides match TRBD1. Germline CDR1 and CDR2: SGHTA and FQGNSA. The V gene end was trimmed by 5 bases and the J gene end by 2 bases; junction bases not matched to a gene: 5. This CDR3 has 16 residues. CDR3 sequence (DNA): TGTGCCAGCAGCCTGGGACAGGGGGTAACTGGAAACACCATATATTTT. Protein sequence: CASSLGQGVTGNTIYF.

The rearrangement joins TRBV7-3 to TRBJ2-3, with D possibly TRBD2 on 5 matching bases. The CDR3 contains 15 residues. V was shortened by 4 bases and J by 1 base, with 12 bases between the two germline ends. Germline-derived CDR1 and CDR2 are SGHTA and FQGTGA. The CDR3 coding sequence is TGTGCCAGCAGCTCCAACGGGATTGGCACAGATACGCAGTATTTT. Its translation is CASSSNGIGTDTQYF.

Only a few counts were recorded for this clone. The rearrangement links TRBV6-5 to TRBJ1-4; possible D gene TRBD1, 6 bases. Germline lookup yields CDR1 MNHEY and CDR2 SVGAGI. The V gene lost 2 bases and the J gene lost 7 bases, with 11 bases spanning the gap. The CDR3 contains 14 residues. The CDR3 protein is CASSYGGAGEKLFF. DNA of the CDR3: TGTGCCAGCAGTTACGGGGGCGCCGGTGAAAAACTGTTTTTT.

The chain couples TRBV19 to TRBJ1-1, with TRBD1 matching over 12 bases. The trim removed 5 bases at V and 10 bases at J, leaving 11 bases unmatched. The CDR3 has 15 amino acids. Germline CDR1 is LNHDA and CDR2 is SQIVND (reference sequence). In DNA form, the CDR3 reads TGTGCCAGTAGTTCAGAATTTGGGACAGGGGGCACAGCTTTCTTT. It translates to CASSSEFGTGGTAFF.

With regard to this clone: A junction boundary mismatches the germline segment, possibly from a read error. The J gene is TRBJ2-5, the V gene TRBV7-9; 15 nucleotides align to TRBD2. The germline gives CDR1 SEHNR, CDR2 FQNEAQ (reference sequence). This CDR3 has 19 amino acids. As DNA, the CDR3 is TGTTCCAGCAGCTTGGGACTAGCGGGGGGTTGGGTGTCCCAAGAGACCCAGTACTTC. Protein product: CSSSLGLAGGWVSQETQYF.

V is TRBV5-4 and J is TRBJ2-1; D might be TRBD2 (6 bases). The CDR3 runs 16 residues. In germline, CDR1 is SGHNT, CDR2 YYREEE (reference sequence). V lost 4 bases and J lost 8, with 22 bases in between. The CDR3 DNA reads TGTGCCAGCAGCACTCCCGCCGGGGGTTATTTCGATGAGCAGTTCTTC. This gives the protein CASSTPAGGYFDEQFF.

This clone showed up just a few times. The chain couples TRBV5-1 to TRBJ1-4; 9 positions agree with TRBD1. The germline gives CDR1 SGHRS, CDR2 YFSETQ. This CDR3 is built from 15 residues. Losses at the gene ends were 0 bases for V and 8 bases for J; bases not matched to a gene: 5. The DNA for the CDR3 is TGCGCCAGCAGCTTGGGGGACAGGGAGGGGGAAAAACTGTTTTTT. It translates to CASSLGDREGEKLFF.

V usage is TRBV11-2 and J usage is TRBJ1-1; 7 bases match TRBD1. The V and J ends lost 1 base and 3 bases, in that order; junction bases with no gene match: 2. The CDR3 extends over 14 amino acids. Germline V gene lookup returns CDR1 SGHAT and CDR2 FQNNGV. The CDR3 here is CASSLGDRYTEAFF. In DNA, the CDR3 is TGTGCCAGCAGCTTAGGGGACAGATACACTGAAGCTTTCTTT.

The rearrangement joins TRBV19 to TRBJ1-1, with 7 positions matching TRBD1. V lost 0 bases, J lost 2 bases, and 6 bases stayed unmatched. CDR3 size: 16 residues. CDR1 is LNHDA, CDR2 SQIVND, per germline (reference sequence). CDR3: CASSIDQGVRNTEAFF. DNA for the CDR3: TGTGCCAGTAGTATAGATCAGGGGGTCCGAAACACTGAAGCTTTCTTT.

The rearrangement links TRBV6-1 to TRBJ1-2; 7 bases match TRBD1. Germline CDR1 MNHNS, CDR2 SASEGT. The CDR3 covers 14 residues. The trim removed 4 bases at V and 4 bases at J, leaving 6 bases unmatched. CDR3 in amino acids: CASSVDRVTYGYTF. The DNA of the CDR3 is TGTGCCAGCAGTGTAGACAGGGTTACCTATGGCTACACCTTC.

This clone was found a few times. The V gene is TRBV5-1, the J gene TRBJ1-1, with 7 bases identical to TRBD1. The J segment lost 3 bases and the V segment lost 1 base, leaving 6 bases of the junction unmatched. This CDR3 contains 15 residues. CDR1 is SGHRS and CDR2 is YFSETQ in the germline V gene. The CDR3 reads CASSLSGQAHTEAFF. CDR3 nucleotides: TGCGCCAGCAGCTTGAGCGGACAGGCTCACACTGAAGCTTTCTTT.